The clone carrying this T cell receptor (beta chain) turned up a few times. Its antigen is undetermined. Synthesis of TCR cDNA relied on 5'RACE template switching, which attached a universal primer site and UMIs. TCRdb reprocessed the 5' RACE reads via MiXCR and lists one record per CDR3 protein. The sample records 150,000 to 200,000 distinct CDR3 sequences, approximately 11% being singletons. This specimen belongs to a study of T cells after yellow fever vaccination. Study outcomes and limitations: Abundant bulk-population clonotypes could contaminate the FACS-sorted repertoires. Post-booster repertoires again held most primary-vaccination clones (approximately 96% CD4, about 90% CD8).

Germline V lookup: CDR1 LGHNA, CDR2 YSLEER. This CDR3 comprises 15 residues. V was cut by 3 bases and J by 3 bases, with 12 bases left in between. The sequencing used CD8+ T cells sorted from PBMCs, collected 15 days after the yellow fever booster vaccination. This rearrangement joins TRBV4-3 to TRBJ2-1; D might be TRBD2 (6 bases). The sequence came from a man younger than 30 who received the YFV17D yellow fever vaccine. This chain's CDR3 is CASSQSGTVYNEQFF. The CDR3 region has the DNA TGCGCCAGCAGCCAGTCCGGGACTGTCTACAATGAGCAGTTCTTC.